These 32 T cell receptor beta chains share one sample of origin, sequenced in a study of metastatic and nonmetastatic thyroid tumors. Before thyroid surgery, none of the patients had received any treatment. TCRdb re-processed the PCR reads through MiXCR. The data show 25,000 to 35,000 clones, about 15% seen once. Sequenced material: blood. Receptors originate from a female donor with papillary thyroid cancer or a benign thyroid nodule (not recorded which). Some clones in this sample may be carry-over from other donors' samples.

Comment on this clone: This may stem from a read error, because a much larger clone lies one nucleotide away. This same CDR3 is encoded by further DNA sequences in the sample. The chain recombines TRBV9 with TRBJ2-5; TRBD1 or TRBD2 may be the D gene (6 bases each). The CDR3 sequence is 14 residues long. The V end lost 4 bases, the J end lost 5 bases, and 15 bases lay between the germline ends. Germline V gene sequence: CDR1 SGDLS, CDR2 YYNGEE. Here the CDR3 reads CASSTGAGLETQYF. The CDR3, as DNA: TGTGCCAGCAGCACGGGGGCAGGTCTGGAGACCCAGTACTTC. The full variable domain, completed using reference TRBV9 and TRBJ2-5, is DSGVTQTPKHLITATGQRVTLRCSPRSGDLSVYWYQQSLDQGLQFLIQYYNGEERAKGNILERFSAQQFPDLHSELNLSSLELGDSALYFCASSTGAGLETQYFGPGTRLLVL.

Remarks on this clone: At one end, the junction sequence differs from germline, possibly due to a read error. This rearrangement joins TRBV10-3 to TRBJ2-1, with D perhaps TRBD2 (6 bases). Germline loops: CDR1 ENHRY, CDR2 SYGVKD. This CDR3 is 14 amino acids long. CDR3 loop: CATSETRGSGEQFF. CDR3 in DNA: TGTGCCACCAGTGAGACTAGAGGGAGCGGTGAGCAGTTCTTC.

This clone has a count of ten or more. The chain has TRBV28 and TRBJ2-7, with a weak D call TRBD1 (6 bases). The CDR3 loop spans 13 amino acids. Looked up from germline, CDR1 is MDHEN and CDR2 is SYDVKM. Trimming cost V 6 bases and J 6 bases, with 15 bases left between them. The CDR3 nucleotides read TGTGCCAGCAGACTAAGGGGACATTCCGAGCAGTACTTC. Amino acids: CASRLRGHSEQYF.

This clone was counted at least ten times. CDR3 in DNA: TGTGCCAGCAGCTCCCGTCCTCACACGATAGACTCGGGTACAGATACGCAGTATTTT. It codes for CASSSRPHTIDSGTDTQYF. The V call is TRBV7-1, the J call TRBJ2-3; D remains unclear. TRBV7-1 is an ORF for which the function is uncertain. Trimming took 3 bases from V and 3 from J, leaving 25 bases between them. CDR3 length equals 19 residues.

This clone was found many times. A much larger clone differs by one base, so this may be a read error. No conserved phenylalanine or tryptophan is present at the end of the CDR3, so a read error is the likely explanation. The chain carries TRBV6-2 or TRBV6-3 and TRBJ1-5; D ambiguous. This CDR3 spans 13 amino acids. CDR1 is MNHEY and CDR2 is SVGEGT in the germline V gene. V was shortened by 3 bases and J by 5 bases, with 8 bases between the two germline ends. CDR3 in DNA: TGTGCCAGCAGTTATACTGGGGATCAGCCCCAGCATCTT. Residues: CASSYTGDQPQHL.

This clone has a handful of counts. The conserved phenylalanine or tryptophan normally closing the CDR3 is absent here, so this likely arose from a read error. The chain is built from TRBV20-1 and TRBJ1-1; 9 nucleotides match TRBD1. CDR3 size: 13 residues. Germline V gives CDR1 DFQATT, CDR2 SNEGSKA (reference sequence). CDR3: CSWEGTGTTEAFS. In DNA form, the CDR3 reads TGCAGCTGGGAGGGGACAGGGACAACTGAAGCTTTCTCT.

This rearrangement joins TRBV3-1 to TRBJ1-2; D is undetermined. Germline assignment: CDR1 LGHDT and CDR2 YNNKEL (reference sequence). This CDR3 comprises 16 residues. V lost 1 base and J 4 bases, leaving 16 bases between the germline ends. CDR3 sequence: CASSQVGGDWGYGYTF. The CDR3, as DNA: TGTGCCAGCAGCCAAGTAGGCGGAGACTGGGGCTATGGCTACACCTTC. The variable domain in full, with the rest retrieved from reference TRBV3-1 and TRBJ1-2, is DTAVSQTPKYLVTQMGNDKSIKCEQNLGHDTMYWYKQDSKKFLKIMFSYNNKELIINETVPNRFSPKSPDKAHLNLHINSLELGDSAVYFCASSQVGGDWGYGYTFGSGTRLTVV.

There are many counts of this clone. The chain carries TRBV27 and TRBJ2-2; D remains ambiguous. V was trimmed by 5 bases and J by 4 bases, leaving 2 bases between them. The V gene's germline CDR1 is MNHEY and CDR2 SMNVEV (reference sequence). CDR3 length equals 11 residues. The CDR3 region has the DNA TGTGCCAGCAGTACCACCGGGGAGCTGTTTTTT. Amino acid sequence: CASSTTGELFF.

In regard to this clone: It is likely a read error, because the conserved phenylalanine at the end of the CDR3 is missing. The rearrangement uses TRBV6-1 and TRBJ2-7; perhaps D is TRBD1 or TRBD2 (6 bases each). CDR1 is MNHNS, CDR2 SASEGT, per germline. CDR3 length: 13 amino acids. Trimming left V 10 bases short and J 3 bases short, with 16 bases between. The CDR3 is CATQRGVFYEQYL. CDR3 nucleotides: TGTGCCACCCAAAGGGGGGTCTTCTACGAGCAGTACCTC.

As for this clone: One end of the junction is discordant with germline, which a read error may explain. The V call is TRBV6-1, the J call TRBJ2-2, with D unclear. Germline values: CDR1 MNHNS, CDR2 SASEGT. CDR3 length: 12 amino acids. CDR3 sequence (DNA): TGTACCAGCAGTAGGTTCACCGGGGAGCTGTTTTTT. It specifies CTSSRFTGELFF.

This clone was seen only a few times. One end of the junction fails to match germline, which may point to a read error. The rearrangement uses TRBV28 and TRBJ2-7; D is unclear. CDR1 is MDHEN and CDR2 is SYDVKM in the germline V gene. CDR3 length: 13 residues. The CDR3 loop reads CVSMPRGTYEQYF. In DNA, the CDR3 is TGTGTCAGCATGCCCCGAGGAACCTACGAGCAGTACTTC. The whole variable domain, remainder taken from reference TRBV28 and TRBJ2-7, is DVKVTQSSRYLVKRTGEKVFLECVQDMDHENMFWYRQDPGLGLRLIYFSYDVKMKEKGDIPEGYSVSREKKERFSLILESASTNQTSMYLCVSMPRGTYEQYFGPGTRLTVT.

This clone was counted at least ten times. V usage is TRBV28 and J usage is TRBJ2-5, with 7 bases that match TRBD1. V lost 11 bases to trimming and J lost 6 bases; unmatched junction nucleotides: 18. Per the germline V gene, CDR1 is MDHEN and CDR2 is SYDVKM. There are 15 residues in the CDR3. The CDR3: CASPVGGARRKTQYF. CDR3 DNA: TGTGCCTCCCCAGTAGGGGGCGCTAGGCGAAAGACCCAGTACTTC.

In its sample, this clone is medium-sized (0.01 to 0.1%). This chain links TRBV30 with TRBJ2-7; tentatively, D is TRBD2 (5 bases). The V end lost 2 bases, the J end lost 7 bases, and 9 bases lay between the germline ends. Per the germline V gene, CDR1 is GTSNPN and CDR2 is SVGIG (reference sequence). CDR3 length equals 11 residues. The CDR3 DNA is TGTGCCTGGAGTAGGACGGGGGAGCAGTACTTC. Translation gives CAWSRTGEQYF.

The table lists this clone with many counts. The V gene is TRBV20-1, the J gene TRBJ2-5, with 7 bases matching TRBD1. The V segment lost 4 bases and the J segment 0 bases; nucleotides outside the gene matches: 5. The CDR3 is 14 amino acids. Germline loops: CDR1 DFQATT, CDR2 SNEGSKA (reference sequence). The CDR3 region is CSATDDRDQETQYF. Written as DNA, the CDR3 is TGCAGTGCTACAGACGACAGGGACCAAGAGACCCAGTACTTC.

This clone was detected only a few times. The chain has TRBV6-5 and TRBJ2-3; TRBD2 agrees at 12 bases. CDR1 MNHEY and CDR2 SVGAGI come from the germline V gene. V lost 6 bases, J lost 6 bases, and 13 bases stayed unmatched. The CDR3 covers 17 residues. In DNA, the CDR3 is TGTGCCAGCAGCACAACTGAGGGGCTAGCGGGAGGGGATACGCAGTATTTT. This sequence encodes CASSTTEGLAGGDTQYF.

There are many counts of this clone. The genes are TRBV5-1 and TRBJ2-7; the match to TRBD1 covers 8 bases. V lost 1 base and J lost 1; bases outside the gene matches: 4. Germline V gene data show CDR1 as SGHRS and CDR2 as YFSETQ. The CDR3 covers 15 residues. The CDR3: CASSLFQGASYEQYF. CDR3 nucleotide sequence: TGCGCCAGCAGCTTGTTCCAGGGGGCGTCCTACGAGCAGTACTTC.

The CDR3 DNA reads as TGCGCCAGCAGCCTCCGGACAGGAAGACTAGCGGTATCCTACAATGAGCAGTTCTTC. Residues: CASSLRTGRLAVSYNEQFF. This chain uses TRBV5-1 with TRBJ2-1, with 9 bases lining up with TRBD2. With V trimmed by 4 bases and J by 1 base, 15 bases remained unmatched. Germline lookup yields CDR1 SGHRS and CDR2 YFSETQ. The CDR3 covers 19 residues.

This clone was counted at least ten times. The chain is built from TRBV24-1 and TRBJ2-5, with a possible D match to TRBD2 (6 bases). Trimming pared 2 bases from V and 1 base from J, leaving 13 bases between. CDR1 KGHDR and CDR2 SFDVKD come from the germline V gene. This CDR3 has 16 residues. The CDR3 loop is CATSDSKRDSQETQYF. The CDR3 DNA is TGTGCCACCAGTGATTCTAAAAGGGACTCCCAAGAGACCCAGTACTTC.

This clone showed up just a few times. Compared with germline, one end of the junction differs, possibly owing to a read error. The gene calls are TRBV7-2 and TRBJ2-1, with 14 bases matching TRBD2. Germline V lookup: CDR1 SGHTA, CDR2 FQGNSA. This CDR3 is built from 18 residues. CDR3 sequence: CASILAWTSGRLYNERFF. CDR3 coding DNA: TGTGCCAGCATCTTAGCCTGGACTAGCGGGAGGCTATACAATGAGCGGTTCTTC.

This clone was seen ten or more times. The chain employs TRBV20-1 and TRBJ1-1; D is undetermined. The V and J ends lost 0 bases and 3 bases respectively, with 5 bases between them. The germline V gene encodes CDR1 DFQATT and CDR2 SNEGSKA (reference sequence). CDR3 size: 12 residues. CDR3 region: CSARDGDTEAFF. The CDR3 DNA reads TGCAGTGCTAGAGATGGGGACACTGAAGCTTTCTTT.

Ten or more counts support this clone. The chain joins TRBV5-4 to TRBJ2-3, with 7 nucleotides matching TRBD2. V dropped 5 bases and J dropped 1; count of bases not matched to a gene: 7. The CDR3 totals 15 residues. Germline V gives CDR1 SGHNT, CDR2 YYREEE (reference sequence). The DNA for the CDR3 is TGTGCCAGCAGGCCCTATGGGGGGGGCACAGATACGCAGTATTTT. Protein: CASRPYGGGTDTQYF.

On this clone itself: A read error is possible here, since a much larger clone lies one base away. This rearrangement joins TRBV4-1 to TRBJ1-1; no definite D call. The germline V gene has CDR1 MGHRA and CDR2 YSYEKL. This CDR3 comprises 17 residues. Deletions cut 2 bases from V and 3 bases from J, with 19 bases between. CDR3 residues: CASSQLRRTTEYTEAFF. CDR3 in DNA: TGCGCCAGCAGCCAACTCAGACGCACCACAGAGTACACTGAAGCTTTCTTT.

Ten or more counts support this clone. The chain recombines TRBV19 with TRBJ2-1; 7 nucleotides line up with TRBD1. CDR1 and CDR2 (germline): LNHDA, SQIVND (reference sequence). The CDR3 has 12 amino acids. V trimming: 6 bases; J trimming: 13 bases; junction bases outside the gene matches: 9. The chain's CDR3 is CASSPQGRNQFF. The CDR3 DNA sequence: TGTGCCAGTAGCCCACAGGGGCGCAATCAGTTCTTC.

This clone appeared a few times. The chain recombines TRBV10-3 with TRBJ1-5; 10 positions agree with TRBD1. Trimming took 8 bases from V and 0 from J; bases not matched to a gene: 16. Germline V gene data show CDR1 as ENHRY and CDR2 as SYGVKD. The CDR3 extends over 19 amino acids. The CDR3 coding sequence is TGTGCCATCCTCGTGAAGTTGACAGGGGGCAGGGATAGCAATCAGCCCCAGCATTTT. Translating it yields CAILVKLTGGRDSNQPQHF.

This clone turned up a few times. At one end, the junction sequence differs from germline, possibly due to a read error. The chain uses TRBV2 and TRBJ2-1, with 8 bases lining up with TRBD1. Germline V CDR1 and CDR2: SNHLY, FYNNEI. The CDR3 length is 13 residues. CDR3 in DNA: TGTGTCAGCAGTGACTACAGGGGGAATGAGCAGTTCTTC. Translating gives CVSSDYRGNEQFF.

This clone was seen many times. The genes are TRBV7-9 and TRBJ1-2; D is undetermined. CDR1 and CDR2 from the germline V gene are SEHNR and FQNEAQ (reference sequence). V lost 5 bases to trimming and J lost 8 bases, with 15 bases between them. This CDR3 has 13 residues. The CDR3 protein is CASSHGADIGYTF. CDR3 nucleotides: TGTGCCAGCAGCCATGGCGCGGATATCGGCTACACCTTC.

There are many counts of this clone. The rearrangement links TRBV19 to TRBJ2-1; no firm D call. The germline V and J ends were trimmed by 1 base and 7 bases, with 8 bases remaining between them. CDR3 length equals 13 residues. The V gene's germline CDR1 is LNHDA and CDR2 SQIVND (reference sequence). CDR3 DNA: TGTGCCAGTAGTATAGGCCTAATAAATGAGCAGTTCTTC. It codes for CASSIGLINEQFF.

A word on this clone: A read error may produce the germline difference seen at one junction end. This chain connects TRBV7-6 to TRBJ2-7, with 8 nucleotides matching TRBD2. Germline values: CDR1 SGHVS, CDR2 FNYEAQ. CDR3 size: 15 residues. The DNA of the CDR3 is TGTGCCAGCAGCCCGAGGACTAGCTGGCCCTACCAGCAGTACTTC. Its translation: CASSPRTSWPYQQYF.

This clone qualifies as medium-sized (0.01 to 0.1%). This rearrangement joins TRBV12-3 or TRBV12-4 to TRBJ2-7; weak D call: TRBD1 (6 bases). The CDR3 has 12 amino acids. The V end was cut by 5 bases, the J end by 7 bases, with 12 bases between. The CDR3 protein is CASSIQGSEQYF. The CDR3 nucleotides read TGTGCCAGCAGTATACAGGGAAGTGAGCAGTACTTC.

As for this clone: At one end the junction does not follow the germline gene, possibly because of a read error. This chain joins TRBV5-6 and TRBJ2-7; TRBD2 might be the D (6 bases). This CDR3 is built from 14 residues. Germline V lookup: CDR1 SGHDT, CDR2 YYEEEE. CDR3 DNA sequence: TGTGCCATCAGCTTGGCTGGGACTTTGTACGAGCAGTACTTC. Encoded protein: CAISLAGTLYEQYF. Full variable domain (outside the CDR3, taken from reference TRBV5-6 and TRBJ2-7): DAGVTQSPTHLIKTRGQQVTLRCSPKSGHDTVSWYQQALGQGPQFIFQYYEEEERQRGNFPDRFSGHQFPNYSSELNVNALLLGDSALYLCAISLAGTLYEQYFGPGTRLTVT.

This clone occurred many times. The V call is TRBV24-1, the J call TRBJ2-2; 10 positions agree with TRBD1. Germline V CDR1 and CDR2: KGHDR, SFDVKD. The CDR3 sequence is 13 residues long. V was pared by 9 bases and J by 6 bases, with 3 bases of the junction left unmatched. The CDR3 DNA reads as TGTGCCACCGGGGACAGGGGAGCCGGGGAGCTGTTTTTT. Protein product: CATGDRGAGELFF.

The table lists this clone with many counts. One end of the junction does not line up with germline, which may come from a read error. The chain links TRBV7-8 to TRBJ2-7, with 8 bases fitting TRBD1. Germline-derived CDR1 and CDR2 are SGHVS and FQNEAQ. This CDR3 has 13 amino acids. This CDR3 reads CASSLVADRDLDF. The CDR3 DNA reads TGTGCCAGCAGCTTAGTCGCGGACAGGGATTTAGACTTC.